This T cell receptor beta chain was found in a study of radiation and T cells in renal cell carcinoma. Whole-study results and caveats: No pretreatment tumor biopsies were available for baseline clonotypes.

Germline loops: CDR1 MGHRA, CDR2 YSYEKL. The CDR3 has 13 amino acids. Trimming pared 4 bases from V and 7 bases from J, leaving 12 bases between. The time point was: blood 4 weeks post-SBRT, at nephrectomy. The treatment is: 15 Gy SBRT to primary tumor, nephrectomy 4 weeks later. Nephrectomy followed 15 Gy stereotactic body radiation by 4 weeks. Sequencing used immunoSEQ multiplex PCR; TCRdb keeps in-frame clones, though not all of them. Here the sample spans under 200,000 clones, approximately 90% being singletons. In this sample, this clone turned up once. What it recognizes is unknown. This sequence was found in a woman aged 45 to 65 with renal cell carcinoma. The chain links TRBV4-1 to TRBJ2-3; tentatively, D is TRBD2 (6 bases). The sequences come from blood, collected from a patient whose treatment included radiotherapy and nephrectomy. The CDR3 DNA sequence: TGCGCCAGCAGCCCTCGGAGGGGTAATACGCAGTATTTT. Translated, it gives CASSPRRGNTQYF.